These 23 T cell receptor beta chains originate from one sample sequenced in a study of vaccination effects on CD4 cells after COVID-19 (dated by TCRdb to between 2021 and 2023). Their target antigens are unknown. The library was obtained by the immunoSEQ multiplex PCR assay. The table was pulled from immuneACCESS by TCRdb, which kept in-frame rearrangements only. Such tables lose some clones; where checked, under half of the loss comes from unresolved V genes, and the rest has no known cause. For this sample there are about 58,000 clones; 65% to 80% appear just once. The top ten hold roughly 3% of the sample. After 10 days of culture, CD4+ T cells were isolated with the EasySep CD4+ T cell isolation kit. This sample comprised CD4+ T cells from PBMCs cultured without peptide, obtained before COVID-19 vaccination. These receptors were obtained from a human donor who received a COVID-19 vaccine.

The chain combines TRBV7-9 with TRBJ2-2; 8 nucleotides agree with TRBD1. Trimming at V came to 5 bases and at J to 8 bases, leaving 7 bases not matched to a gene. CDR1 and CDR2 (germline): SEHNR, FQNEAQ (reference sequence). The CDR3 contains 14 residues. As DNA, the CDR3 is TGTGCCAGCAGCCCCCAGCAGGGGGCTGGGGAGCTGTTTTTT. This encodes CASSPQQGAGELFF.

CDR3 residues: CASSSRQGVYGYTF. CDR3 DNA: TGCGCCAGCAGCAGCAGACAGGGGGTCTATGGCTACACCTTC. This rearrangement joins TRBV5-1 to TRBJ1-2; 9 nucleotides match TRBD1. The germline V gene encodes CDR1 SGHRS and CDR2 YFSETQ. V lost 4 bases and J lost 4; bases outside the gene matches: 5. The CDR3 has 14 residues.

The CDR3 reads CASSIDRSNQPQHF. The CDR3, as DNA: TGTGCCAGTAGTATAGACAGGAGCAATCAGCCCCAGCATTTT. V and J are TRBV19 and TRBJ1-5; no firm D call. The CDR3 runs to 14 residues. Trimming took off 0 bases at V and 1 base at J, with 4 bases between the two ends. Germline CDR1 LNHDA, CDR2 SQIVND (reference sequence).

This clone was seen only once. The chain has TRBV11-2 and TRBJ2-2; D is undetermined. The V gene's germline CDR1 is SGHAT and CDR2 FQNNGV. The CDR3 is 13 amino acids. The germline V and J ends were trimmed by 5 bases and 2 bases, with 6 bases remaining between them. CDR3 in amino acids: CASSPSNTGELFF. The CDR3 nucleotides are TGTGCCAGCAGCCCTTCTAACACCGGGGAGCTGTTTTTT.

The V gene is TRBV10-3, the J gene TRBJ2-4; TRBD2 matches at 11 bases. The J segment lost 0 bases and the V segment lost 6 bases, leaving 10 bases of the junction unmatched. CDR3 length: 18 residues. The germline V gene encodes CDR1 ENHRY and CDR2 SYGVKD. The CDR3: CAISLGTSGKLAKNIQYF. DNA of the CDR3: TGTGCCATCAGCCTTGGGACTAGCGGAAAACTAGCCAAAAACATTCAGTACTTC.

This chain connects TRBV21-1 to TRBJ1-4; TRBD1 is taken as the D call from the table, unchecked against the DNA. TRBV21-1 represents a pseudogene. This CDR3 is built from 13 residues. The CDR3 here is CASNPVRGEKLFF. In DNA form, the CDR3 reads TGTGCCAGCAACCCTGTGAGGGGGGAAAAACTGTTTTTT.

The chain's CDR3 is CASSLRSNQPQHF. CDR3 DNA: TGTGCCAGCAGCTTAAGGAGCAATCAGCCCCAGCATTTT. The chain uses TRBV7-9 and TRBJ1-5; D remains ambiguous. The CDR3 consists of 13 residues. CDR1 is SEHNR and CDR2 is FQNEAQ in the germline V gene (reference sequence). V was trimmed by 2 bases and J by 1 base, leaving 3 bases between them.

The chain joins TRBV18 to TRBJ2-3; a possible D gene is TRBD1 (5 bases). Germline V gene data show CDR1 as KGHSH and CDR2 as LQKENI. The CDR3 totals 13 residues. The V end lost 9 bases, the J end lost 3 bases, and 13 bases lay between the germline ends. In nucleotides, the CDR3 is TGTGCCAGTACACAGGCTCGAACAGATACGCAGTATTTT. Amino acid sequence: CASTQARTDTQYF.

V usage is TRBV29-1 and J usage is TRBJ2-1; D assignment may be TRBD1 or TRBD2 (5 bases each). The CDR3 is 13 amino acids. Germline V lookup: CDR1 SQVTM, CDR2 ANQGSEA. Trimming took 3 bases from V and 7 from J, leaving 13 bases between them. The CDR3: CSVDRERFNEQFF. The CDR3, as DNA: TGCAGCGTTGACAGGGAGAGGTTTAATGAGCAGTTCTTC.

V and J are TRBV5-1 and TRBJ1-3; TRBD1 might be the D (5 bases). This CDR3 has 15 residues. The ends were cut back, 1 base at V and 3 bases at J, with 11 bases in the middle. The germline gives CDR1 SGHRS, CDR2 YFSETQ. This CDR3 reads CASSLSQGGGNTIYF. DNA for the CDR3: TGCGCCAGCAGCTTGAGCCAGGGTGGTGGAAACACCATATATTTT.

The CDR3: CASSYSVGGATEAFF. The CDR3 DNA reads as TGTGCCAGCAGTTACTCTGTAGGGGGCGCGACTGAAGCTTTCTTT. The rearrangement links TRBV6-5 to TRBJ1-1; 7 positions match TRBD1. The CDR3 totals 15 residues. J was trimmed by 5 bases and V by 0 bases; bases with no gene match: 6. CDR1 is MNHEY, CDR2 SVGAGI, per germline.

The CDR3 protein is CASSPPGTGEGYTF. The DNA for the CDR3 is TGCGCCAGCAGCCCGCCCGGAACAGGGGAGGGCTACACCTTC. The chain joins TRBV5-1 to TRBJ1-2; 7 bases are shared with TRBD1. Germline V CDR1 and CDR2: SGHRS, YFSETQ. Germline trimming cut 4 bases from V and 8 bases from J; bases unmatched to any gene: 11. This CDR3 is built from 14 residues.

This chain links TRBV5-8 with TRBJ1-4; D not resolved. The germline V and J ends were trimmed by 7 bases and 4 bases, with 14 bases remaining between them. The CDR3 extends over 14 amino acids. Per the germline V gene, CDR1 is SGHTS and CDR2 is YDEGEE. CDR3 in DNA: TGTGCCAGCGCCATCAGTTGGAGTAATGAAAAACTGTTTTTT. Its translation is CASAISWSNEKLFF.

In nucleotides, the CDR3 is TGTGCCAGTAGTCCCCGACAGGGCGCGGGGATAACTGAAGCTTTCTTT. It encodes CASSPRQGAGITEAFF. V and J are TRBV19 and TRBJ1-1, with 7 positions matching TRBD1. The length of the CDR3 is 16 residues. Germline CDR1 is LNHDA and CDR2 is SQIVND (reference sequence). With V trimmed by 5 bases and J by 5 bases, 14 bases remained unmatched. Supplemented by reference TRBV19 and TRBJ1-1, the full variable domain reads DGGITQSPKYLFRKEGQNVTLSCEQNLNHDAMYWYRQDPGQGLRLIYYSQIVNDFQKGDIAEGYSVSREKKESFPLTVTSAQKNPTAFYLCASSPRQGAGITEAFFGQGTRLTVV.

The chain is built from TRBV7-2 and TRBJ2-2; D gene uncertain. CDR1 SGHTA and CDR2 FQGNSA come from the germline V gene. With 1 base removed from V and 2 bases from J, the gap between germline ends came to 8 bases. This CDR3 contains 15 residues. The DNA for the CDR3 is TGTGCCAGCAGCTTAGACAAGACCAACACCGGGGAGCTGTTTTTT. This sequence encodes CASSLDKTNTGELFF.

The chain couples TRBV7-9 to TRBJ1-2, with TRBD1 matching over 7 bases. The CDR3 is 15 residues long. The ends lost 5 bases at V and 8 bases at J; junction bases unmatched: 14. Germline CDR1 SEHNR, CDR2 FQNEAQ (reference sequence). CDR3 sequence (DNA): TGTGCCAGCAGCGATCCGGGACAGTCCCCGGTAGGCTACACCTTC. It codes for CASSDPGQSPVGYTF. The full variable domain, its missing parts supplied by reference TRBV7-9 and TRBJ1-2, is DTGVSQNPRHKITKRGQNVTFRCDPISEHNRLYWYRQTLGQGPEFLTYFQNEAQLEKSRLLSDRFSAERPKGSFSTLEIQRTEQGDSAMYLCASSDPGQSPVGYTFGSGTRLTVV.

The chain links TRBV24-1 to TRBJ1-4; 10 nucleotides align to TRBD1. Germline V gene data show CDR1 as KGHDR and CDR2 as SFDVKD. The V and J ends lost 9 bases and 6 bases, in that order; junction bases with no gene match: 9. CDR3 length: 15 amino acids. DNA for the CDR3: TGTGCCACCGCAGACACCGGGACAGGGGATGAAAAACTGTTTTTT. This codes for CATADTGTGDEKLFF.

This clone was seen only a few times. This rearrangement joins TRBV7-3 to TRBJ2-2; 9 nucleotides line up with TRBD1. This CDR3 is 16 amino acids long. The V and J ends lost 5 bases and 3 bases, in that order; junction bases with no gene match: 7. Germline V gene lookup returns CDR1 SGHTA and CDR2 FQGTGA. CDR3 region: CASSPPGQGHTGELFF. CDR3 in DNA: TGTGCCAGCAGCCCCCCGGGACAGGGTCACACCGGGGAGCTGTTTTTT. Supplemented by reference TRBV7-3 and TRBJ2-2, the full variable domain reads GAGVSQTPSNKVTEKGKYVELRCDPISGHTALYWYRQSLGQGPEFLIYFQGTGAADDSGLPNDRFFAVRPEGSVSTLKIQRTERGDSAVYLCASSPPGQGHTGELFFGEGSRLTVL.

This sequence joins TRBV3-1 (or the pseudogene TRBV3-2) and TRBJ2-7, with D possibly called TRBD1 or TRBD2 (5 bases each). The V gene's germline CDR1 is LGHDT and CDR2 YNNKEL (reference sequence). This CDR3 spans 12 amino acids. Trimming stripped 1 base from V and 6 bases from J, with 7 bases between. CDR3 loop: CASSQGGREQYV. CDR3 nucleotide sequence: TGTGCCAGCAGCCAAGGGGGACGCGAGCAGTACGTC.

This clone has only one observation. The chain employs TRBV2 and TRBJ1-6, with a possible D match to TRBD1 (5 bases). CDR1 and CDR2 from the germline V gene are SNHLY and FYNNEI. The CDR3 is made up of 14 amino acids. V was cut by 6 bases and J by 6 bases, with 12 bases left in between. CDR3 sequence (DNA): TGTGCCAGCAGGCGACAGATTACTAATTCACCCCTCCACTTT. The encoded protein is CASRRQITNSPLHF.

This sequence joins TRBV15 and TRBJ1-2; possible D gene TRBD1, 6 bases. Germline CDR1 LNHNV, CDR2 YYDKDF (reference sequence). This CDR3 comprises 14 residues. V was pared by 1 base and J by 4 bases, with 10 bases between. CDR3 amino acids: CATSRGGTLYGYTF. The CDR3 nucleotides are TGTGCCACCAGCAGAGGTGGGACACTCTATGGCTACACCTTC.

The chain uses TRBV6-5 and TRBJ1-6; 8 nucleotides agree with TRBD1. Trimming cost V 0 bases and J 7 bases; bases outside gene matches: 2. Germline CDR1 MNHEY, CDR2 SVGAGI. This CDR3 spans 15 amino acids. CDR3 region: CASSYSRTGNSPLHF. In DNA, the CDR3 is TGTGCCAGCAGTTACTCTCGGACAGGGAATTCACCCCTCCACTTT.

This clone was observed a few times. V usage is TRBV30 and J usage is TRBJ1-5, with TRBD1 matching over 8 bases. V lost 5 bases, J lost 3 bases, and 3 bases stayed unmatched. In germline, CDR1 is GTSNPN, CDR2 SVGIG (reference sequence). This CDR3 contains 13 residues. In DNA, the CDR3 is TGTGCCTGGTCAGGGGGCTTCAATCAGCCCCAGCATTTT. It codes for CAWSGGFNQPQHF.